This TCR beta chain was identified in a study of blood T cell repertoires in COVID-19. The repertoire was sequenced with immunoSEQ multiplex PCR; TCRdb's copy has only in-frame clones and lacks some. The data hold approximately 260,000 clones, with 86% observed a single time. The receptor was derived from a woman aged 40 to 50 with acute COVID-19. Sequenced material: PBMCs or T cells enriched from blood (not recorded which).

CDR3: CASRKTTSGRAPNEQFF. CDR3 bases: TGTGCCAGCAGGAAAACGACTAGCGGGAGGGCTCCGAATGAGCAGTTCTTC. The chain combines TRBV5-4 with TRBJ2-1, with 14 bases aligning to TRBD2. V lost 5 bases to trimming and J lost 7 bases; unmatched junction nucleotides: 11. CDR1 SGHNT and CDR2 YYREEE come from the germline V gene (reference sequence). This CDR3 has 17 residues.